This entry concerns a single TCR beta chain. The method was immunoSEQ multiplex PCR; TCRdb's version includes in-frame clones alone and lacks a portion of them. The table includes thousands of clones, 60% to 75% detected once. Trimming took 0 bases from V and 9 from J, leaving 9 bases between them. CDR1 LNHNV and CDR2 YYDKDF come from the germline V gene (reference sequence). The CDR3 consists of 13 residues. Treatment given: randomized to nivolumab then ipilimumab (arm A) or the reverse (arm B). The sample belongs to a study of sequential checkpoint blockade in melanoma. This clonotype was sampled from a human donor with melanoma. The sequences come from CD8+ T cells sorted from blood (inferred from file names), collected from a patient given nivolumab and ipilimumab in sequence. The chain recombines TRBV15 with TRBJ2-1; the D is unclear. The CDR3 protein is CATSRDRAIEQFF. CDR3 bases: TGTGCCACCAGCAGAGATCGAGCGATTGAGCAGTTCTTC. Full variable domain (outside the CDR3, taken from reference TRBV15 and TRBJ2-1): DAMVIQNPRYQVTQFGKPVTLSCSQTLNHNVMYWYQQKSSQAPKLLFHYYDKDFNNEADTPDNFQSRRPNTSFCFLDIRSPGLGDTAMYLCATSRDRAIEQFFGPGTRLTVL.